The 17 T cell receptor beta chains below were found in one sample sequenced in a study of control samples from healthy donors and cancer patients. The data were produced by immunoSEQ multiplex PCR, yet TCRdb's version contains in-frame clones alone and is incomplete. Among some 5,500 clones, 72% were seen once, and the ten largest hold over 6.5%. Sequencing input: formalin-fixed, paraffin-embedded tissue. The receptors were gathered from a male donor with melanoma.

The V gene is TRBV9, the J gene TRBJ2-5, with TRBD2 identical over 7 bases. This CDR3 contains 15 residues. Germline V gives CDR1 SGDLS, CDR2 YYNGEE. Losses at the gene ends were 4 bases for V and 5 bases for J; bases not matched to a gene: 11. CDR3 bases: TGTGCCAGCAGCTGGGCGGGAGATCTACGGGAGACCCAGTACTTC. Encoded protein: CASSWAGDLRETQYF.

The J gene is TRBJ2-7, the V gene TRBV4-1; D possibly corresponds to TRBD2 (6 bases). The CDR3 is 16 amino acids. The V end was cut by 0 bases, the J end by 1 base, with 13 bases between. Germline CDR1 and CDR2: MGHRA and YSYEKL. In DNA, the CDR3 is TGCGCCAGCAGCCAAGACCCGGGAGATAGGTCCTACGAGCAGTACTTC. This translates into CASSQDPGDRSYEQYF.

The CDR3 nucleotides read TGTGCCAGCAGCCCCTCAGGGGGGGGGAAAAATTGGCTGTTTTTT. Its protein product is CASSPSGGGKNWLFF. V is TRBV7-8 and J is TRBJ1-4; 7 nucleotides agree with TRBD1. V was pared by 5 bases and J by 14 bases, with 17 bases of the junction left unmatched. The CDR3 has 15 residues. Germline V gene data show CDR1 as SGHVS and CDR2 as FQNEAQ.

This chain connects TRBV21-1 to TRBJ2-6; the DNA was not compared with TRBD1, the D call given in the table. TRBV21-1 is termed a pseudogene. This CDR3 comprises 16 residues. For the CDR3, the DNA is TGTGCCAGCAGCAAAGGACAGTACTCTGGGGCCAACGTCCTGACTTTC. Translating it yields CASSKGQYSGANVLTF.

The rearrangement joins TRBV7-2 to TRBJ1-4, with D tentatively TRBD1 (6 bases). This CDR3 contains 15 residues. Trimming removed 0 bases from V and 3 bases from J, with 8 bases in between. Germline CDR1 reads SGHTA; CDR2 reads FQGNSA. The CDR3 nucleotides read TGTGCCAGCAGCTTAGCCCGGACAGCTAATGAAAAACTGTTTTTT. This sequence encodes CASSLARTANEKLFF.

J is TRBJ2-1 and V is TRBV9, with a tentative D call TRBD2 (6 bases). Germline V gene lookup returns CDR1 SGDLS and CDR2 YYNGEE. The V end lost 0 bases, the J end lost 7 bases, and 14 bases lay between the germline ends. The CDR3 runs to 15 residues. CDR3 nucleotides: TGTGCCAGCAGCGTAGTAGGAGCGGAGGGGAATGAGCAGTTCTTC. It yields the protein CASSVVGAEGNEQFF.

The J gene is TRBJ2-3, the V gene TRBV19; 13 bases fit TRBD2. The CDR3 is made up of 16 amino acids. Trimming removed 0 bases from V and 3 bases from J; junction bases left unmatched: 0. CDR1 is LNHDA, CDR2 SQIVND, per germline (reference sequence). The DNA of the CDR3 is TGTGCCAGTAGTATAGAGACTAGCGGGAGGACAGATACGCAGTATTTT. Encoded protein: CASSIETSGRTDTQYF.

The V and J genes are TRBV5-6 and TRBJ1-6, with D possibly being TRBD1 (5 bases). The CDR3 spans 15 residues. Germline V gene sequence: CDR1 SGHDT, CDR2 YYEEEE. V was trimmed by 0 bases and J by 14 bases, leaving 18 bases between them. In nucleotides, the CDR3 is TGTGCCAGCAGCTTGGAGGGCAGGGAGTACCAGTCCCTCCACTTT. Translated, it gives CASSLEGREYQSLHF.

A single count supports this clone. The chain couples TRBV28 to TRBJ2-3; the D gene is possibly TRBD2 (6 bases). The CDR3 spans 21 residues. The V gene lost 2 bases and the J gene lost 3 bases, with 30 bases spanning the gap. Germline loops: CDR1 MDHEN, CDR2 SYDVKM. The CDR3 sequence is CASSLMSDGGMPSKRTDTQYF. The CDR3 DNA reads TGTGCCAGCAGTTTAATGTCGGATGGCGGGATGCCCTCGAAGAGGACAGATACGCAGTATTTT.

The rearrangement uses TRBV7-8 and TRBJ2-3; TRBD1 matches at 8 bases. Germline V gives CDR1 SGHVS, CDR2 FQNEAQ. The junction had 5 bases not matched to a gene; V was cut back by 5 bases and J by 1 base. The CDR3 extends over 15 amino acids. Written as DNA, the CDR3 is TGTGCCAGCAGCCTCAACAGGGGGGGCACAGATACGCAGTATTTT. Translation: CASSLNRGGTDTQYF.

The chain uses TRBV15 and TRBJ2-7, with D uncertain. Germline lookup yields CDR1 LNHNV and CDR2 YYDKDF (reference sequence). The length of the CDR3 is 14 residues. V shed 0 bases and J shed 0 bases, with 6 bases lying between them. The CDR3 spells CATSRDLVSYEQYF. CDR3 in DNA: TGTGCCACCAGCAGAGATCTTGTCTCCTACGAGCAGTACTTC.

This rearrangement joins TRBV6-6 to TRBJ2-2; 9 nucleotides match TRBD1. This CDR3 has 13 residues. J gave up 7 bases and V 8 bases, and 5 bases lay outside the gene matches. The germline V gene has CDR1 MNHNY and CDR2 SVGAGI (reference sequence). The CDR3: CASGQGSGGELFF. The CDR3 DNA reads TGTGCCAGCGGACAGGGGTCCGGCGGGGAGCTGTTTTTT.

V gene TRBV7-9 combines with J gene TRBJ2-7; D uncertain. The CDR3 consists of 10 residues. Germline V gene lookup returns CDR1 SEHNR and CDR2 FQNEAQ (reference sequence). V lost 5 bases and J 4 bases, leaving 3 bases between the germline ends. DNA of the CDR3: TGTGCCAGCAGCGGATACGAGCAGTACTTC. Translating gives CASSGYEQYF.

The V call is TRBV30, the J call TRBJ1-5; 7 bases agree with TRBD1. CDR1 is GTSNPN and CDR2 is SVGIG in the germline V gene (reference sequence). V trimming: 1 base; J trimming: 4 bases; junction bases outside the gene matches: 4. The CDR3 loop spans 14 amino acids. The CDR3 here is CAWSGDSRNQPQHF. As DNA, the CDR3 is TGTGCCTGGAGTGGGGACAGCCGAAATCAGCCCCAGCATTTT.

The chain combines TRBV15 with TRBJ2-7; no firm D call. The CDR3 has 13 amino acids. CDR1 LNHNV and CDR2 YYDKDF come from the germline V gene (reference sequence). Trimming removed 5 bases from V and 0 bases from J, with 8 bases in between. The CDR3 protein is CATSDGSSYEQYF. Written as DNA, the CDR3 is TGTGCCACCAGCGACGGATCCTCCTACGAGCAGTACTTC. Drawing the rest from reference TRBV15 and TRBJ2-7, the complete variable domain is DAMVIQNPRYQVTQFGKPVTLSCSQTLNHNVMYWYQQKSSQAPKLLFHYYDKDFNNEADTPDNFQSRRPNTSFCFLDIRSPGLGDTAMYLCATSDGSSYEQYFGPGTRLTVT.

This chain links TRBV11-2 with TRBJ2-1, with TRBD2 identical over 10 bases. The CDR3 has 14 residues. Germline trimming cut 5 bases from V and 9 bases from J; bases unmatched to any gene: 7. The germline V gene has CDR1 SGHAT and CDR2 FQNNGV. CDR3 sequence reads: CASSEALAGVEQFF. The CDR3, as DNA: TGTGCCAGCAGCGAAGCCCTAGCGGGAGTTGAGCAGTTCTTC.

CDR3 amino acids: CASSLLPLDAYNEQFF. CDR3 DNA: TGCGCCAGCAGCTTGTTGCCCCTAGACGCCTACAATGAGCAGTTCTTC. This chain joins TRBV5-1 and TRBJ2-1; D gene unclear. Germline assignment: CDR1 SGHRS and CDR2 YFSETQ. V lost 1 base, J lost 2 bases, and 13 bases lay in between. This CDR3 spans 16 amino acids.